The 16 T cell receptor beta chains given below trace back to one sample, sequenced in a study of spatial heterogeneity in lung cancer. Time point specified: sample taken at primary tumor resection. Whole RNA, isolated from tumor, nontumor lung or frozen PBMC, was sequenced without prior sorting. Via MiXCR, TCRdb re-called the 5' RACE reads, giving one row per CDR3 protein. This table has approximately 11,000 distinct CDR3 sequences, 3.9% appearing once. Sample: normal lung tissue next to the tumor, taken at surgery. The receptors were sampled from a male donor with early-stage non-small cell lung cancer.

This sequence joins TRBV27 and TRBJ2-2; TRBD2 might be the D (7 bases). V dropped 2 bases and J dropped 6 bases, with 10 bases sitting between them. This CDR3 spans 14 amino acids. Germline assignment: CDR1 MNHEY and CDR2 SMNVEV (reference sequence). CDR3 in amino acids: CASSLRGAAGELFF. CDR3 DNA: TGTGCCAGCAGTTTACGGGGGGCGGCCGGGGAGCTGTTTTTT.

By share of the sample, this clonotype is medium-sized. The chain uses TRBV24-1 and TRBJ2-7; the D gene is possibly TRBD2 (5 bases). The CDR3 totals 12 residues. Germline values: CDR1 KGHDR, CDR2 SFDVKD. Trimming took 10 bases from V and 2 from J, leaving 11 bases between them. CDR3 sequence reads: CATRRRAYEQYF. CDR3 DNA: TGTGCCACACGAAGGCGGGCCTACGAGCAGTACTTC.

The gene calls are TRBV20-1 and TRBJ2-5; D gene unclear. Trimming took 4 bases from V and 2 from J, leaving 5 bases between them. CDR3 length: 11 residues. Germline lookup yields CDR1 DFQATT and CDR2 SNEGSKA (reference sequence). Here the CDR3 reads CSATHQETQYF. The DNA of the CDR3 is TGCAGTGCTACACATCAAGAGACCCAGTACTTC.

This clonotype came up many times. The CDR3 nucleotides read TGTGCCAGCAGCTGGGGGGATTATGACAATCAGCCCCAGCATTTT. Translated, it gives CASSWGDYDNQPQHF. This chain links TRBV7-9 with TRBJ1-5, with D maybe TRBD1 (5 bases). V dropped 4 bases and J dropped 3 bases, with 13 bases sitting between them. The length of the CDR3 is 15 residues. Looked up from germline, CDR1 is SEHNR and CDR2 is FQNEAQ (reference sequence).

This clonotype rates as medium-sized (0.01 to 0.1%). The chain joins TRBV12-3 or TRBV12-4 to TRBJ2-2; 9 bases are shared with TRBD2. The junction had 9 bases not matched to a gene; V was cut back by 5 bases and J by 5 bases. This CDR3 has 16 amino acids. The CDR3 loop reads CASSPITAGGTGELFF. As DNA, the CDR3 is TGTGCCAGCAGTCCCATTACAGCGGGAGGTACCGGGGAGCTGTTTTTT.

This clonotype was seen repeatedly, ten times or more. The chain uses TRBV7-2 and TRBJ2-1; 10 positions match TRBD1. Germline V lookup: CDR1 SGHTA, CDR2 FQGNSA. This CDR3 has 14 residues. The J segment lost 9 bases and the V segment lost 3 bases, leaving 5 bases of the junction unmatched. The CDR3 loop reads CASSFGQGGFEQFF. CDR3 sequence (DNA): TGTGCCAGCAGCTTCGGACAGGGGGGCTTTGAGCAGTTCTTC. The full variable domain, with the rest looked up from reference TRBV7-2 and TRBJ2-1, is GAGVSQSPSNKVTEKGKDVELRCDPISGHTALYWYRQSLGQGLEFLIYFQGNSAPDKSGLPSDRFSAERTGGSVSTLTIQRTQQEDSAVYLCASSFGQGGFEQFFGPGTRLTVL.

About this clonotype itself: A single base separates this from a much larger clone, so it may be a read error. The V and J genes are TRBV19 and TRBJ2-2, with a possible D match to TRBD1 (5 bases). The CDR3 has 16 residues. In germline, CDR1 is LNHDA, CDR2 SQIVND (reference sequence). Trimming took 11 bases from V and 3 from J, leaving 22 bases between them. The CDR3 nucleotides read TGTGCCTGCGCTAGAAAGGCAGGGCAGGACACCGGGGAGCTGTTTTTT. This sequence encodes CACARKAGQDTGELFF. The variable domain in full, completed from reference TRBV19 and TRBJ2-2, reads DGGITQSPKYLFRKEGQNVTLSCEQNLNHDAMYWYRQDPGQGLRLIYYSQIVNDFQKGDIAEGYSVSREKKESFPLTVTSAQKNPTAFYLCACARKAGQDTGELFFGEGSRLTVL.

The sample holds many counts of this clonotype. This chain uses TRBV20-1 with TRBJ2-2, with D hard to call. Germline CDR1 and CDR2: DFQATT and SNEGSKA (reference sequence). Trimming stripped 6 bases from V and 2 bases from J, with 10 bases between. There are 13 residues in the CDR3. The CDR3 sequence is CSAKTRNTGELFF. The CDR3, as DNA: TGCAGTGCAAAGACTCGTAACACCGGGGAGCTGTTTTTT.

This clonotype was detected ten times or more. The chain employs TRBV29-1 and TRBJ1-2; maybe TRBD1 (5 bases). V lost 0 bases and J 6 bases, leaving 14 bases between the germline ends. The CDR3 has 14 amino acids. From germline, CDR1 is SQVTM and CDR2 ANQGSEA. This chain's CDR3 is CSVEDHRKRDGYTF. CDR3 nucleotide sequence: TGCAGCGTTGAAGATCACAGGAAGAGGGATGGCTACACCTTC.

Many counts were recorded for this clonotype. The rearrangement links TRBV11-2 to TRBJ2-1, with 8 bases matching TRBD2. The V gene end was trimmed by 2 bases and the J gene end by 8 bases; junction bases not matched to a gene: 11. Germline CDR1 SGHAT, CDR2 FQNNGV. The length of the CDR3 is 16 residues. The CDR3 DNA reads as TGTGCCAGCAGCTTAAGGATGGGGACTAGTATGGATGAGCAGTTCTTC. Translated, it gives CASSLRMGTSMDEQFF.

This clonotype appeared many times. The chain joins TRBV7-9 to TRBJ2-3; the D is unclear. CDR3 length: 15 residues. Between the trimmed V and J ends, which lost 5 bases and 2 bases, there was a span of 14 bases. Germline loops: CDR1 SEHNR, CDR2 FQNEAQ (reference sequence). CDR3 loop: CASSKGSHSTDTQYF. The DNA of the CDR3 is TGTGCCAGCAGCAAAGGGTCGCACTCCACAGATACGCAGTATTTT.

In its sample, this clonotype was seen many times. The rearrangement joins TRBV5-1 to TRBJ1-4; D is unresolved. The CDR3 consists of 13 residues. Deletions cut 0 bases from V and 8 bases from J, with 8 bases between. Germline values: CDR1 SGHRS, CDR2 YFSETQ. CDR3 amino acids: CASSLAGVEKLFF. The DNA for the CDR3 is TGCGCCAGCAGCTTGGCCGGTGTAGAAAAACTGTTTTTT.

This clonotype counts as medium-sized. This chain uses TRBV7-2 with TRBJ1-3, with D possibly being TRBD1 (5 bases). V lost 1 base, J lost 4 bases, and 11 bases lay in between. The germline gives CDR1 SGHTA, CDR2 FQGNSA. The CDR3 is made up of 15 amino acids. The CDR3 region has the DNA TGTGCCAGCAGCTTAGTCGCAGGGCCAGGAAACACCATATATTTT. Its protein product is CASSLVAGPGNTIYF.

This clonotype was observed at least ten times. The genes are TRBV27 and TRBJ2-3, with 10 bases aligning to TRBD2. There are 16 residues in the CDR3. Germline CDR1 is MNHEY and CDR2 is SMNVEV (reference sequence). The V and J ends lost 5 bases and 4 bases, in that order; junction bases with no gene match: 9. CDR3 coding DNA: TGTGCCAGCAGTATAACTAGCGGGGCGAGGGCAGATACGCAGTATTTT. Its translation: CASSITSGARADTQYF.

This clonotype has a count of ten or more. The chain is built from TRBV11-2 and TRBJ2-6, with TRBD1 identical over 7 bases. Germline V lookup: CDR1 SGHAT, CDR2 FQNNGV. This CDR3 is built from 18 residues. V gave up 6 bases and J gave up 0 bases; unmatched junction bases: 11. The CDR3 protein is CASRGQFLRGSGANVLTF. CDR3 nucleotide sequence: TGTGCCAGCAGGGGACAGTTCCTACGCGGCTCTGGGGCCAACGTCCTGACTTTC. The variable domain in full, with the rest retrieved from reference TRBV11-2 and TRBJ2-6, is EAGVAQSPRYKIIEKRQSVAFWCNPISGHATLYWYQQILGQGPKLLIQFQNNGVVDDSQLPKDRFSAERLKGVDSTLKIQPAKLEDSAVYLCASRGQFLRGSGANVLTFGAGSRLTVL.

This clonotype was observed at least ten times. This chain connects TRBV2 to TRBJ2-1; D possibly corresponds to TRBD2 (5 bases). Trimming removed 2 bases from V and 1 base from J, with 9 bases in between. There are 15 residues in the CDR3. CDR1 is SNHLY, CDR2 FYNNEI, per germline. CDR3 bases: TGTGCCAGCAGTGAAAGTGAGGGTTCCTACAATGAGCAGTTCTTC. This translates into CASSESEGSYNEQFF.